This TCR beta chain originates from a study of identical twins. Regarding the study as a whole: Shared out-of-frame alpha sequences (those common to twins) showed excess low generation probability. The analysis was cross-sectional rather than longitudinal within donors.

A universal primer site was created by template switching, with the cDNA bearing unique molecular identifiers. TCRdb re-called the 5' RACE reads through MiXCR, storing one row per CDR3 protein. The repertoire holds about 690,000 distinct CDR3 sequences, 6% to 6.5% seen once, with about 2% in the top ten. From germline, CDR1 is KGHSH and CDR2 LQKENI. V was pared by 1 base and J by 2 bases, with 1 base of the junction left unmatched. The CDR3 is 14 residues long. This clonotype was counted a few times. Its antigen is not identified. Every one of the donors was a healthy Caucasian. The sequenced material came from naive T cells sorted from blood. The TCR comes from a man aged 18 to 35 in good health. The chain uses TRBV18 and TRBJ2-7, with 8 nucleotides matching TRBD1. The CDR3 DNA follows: TGTGCCAGCTCACCACAGGACAGGGCCTACGAGCAGTACTTC. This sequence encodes CASSPQDRAYEQYF.